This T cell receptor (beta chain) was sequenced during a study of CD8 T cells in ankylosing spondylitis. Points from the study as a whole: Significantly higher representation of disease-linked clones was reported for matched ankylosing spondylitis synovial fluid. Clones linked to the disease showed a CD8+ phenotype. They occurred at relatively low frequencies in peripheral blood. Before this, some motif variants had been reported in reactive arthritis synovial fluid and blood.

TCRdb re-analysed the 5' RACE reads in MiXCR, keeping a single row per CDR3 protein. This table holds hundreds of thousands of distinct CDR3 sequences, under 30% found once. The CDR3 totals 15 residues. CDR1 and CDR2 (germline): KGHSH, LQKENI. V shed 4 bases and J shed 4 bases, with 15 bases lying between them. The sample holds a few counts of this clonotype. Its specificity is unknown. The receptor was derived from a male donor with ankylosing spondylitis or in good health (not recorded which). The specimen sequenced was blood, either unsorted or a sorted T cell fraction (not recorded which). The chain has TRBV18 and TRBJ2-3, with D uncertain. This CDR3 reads CASSLEGIWSDTQYF. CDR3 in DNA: TGTGCCAGCTCACTCGAAGGGATATGGTCAGATACGCAGTATTTT.